Shown below are 21 T cell receptor beta chains from a single sample sequenced in a study of blood T cell repertoires in COVID-19. Sequencing was performed with immunoSEQ multiplex PCR; in TCRdb, only in-frame clones are kept and a portion is missing. The sample contains around 230,000 clones, around four fifths of which appear only once. Sequences were obtained from peripheral blood. Source of these receptors: a man in his forties with acute or convalescent COVID-19.

The chain has TRBV3-1 (or the pseudogene TRBV3-2) and TRBJ2-7; 7 bases fit TRBD2. J was trimmed by 2 bases and V by 1 base; bases with no gene match: 5. Germline CDR1 and CDR2: LGHDT and YNNKEL (reference sequence). The CDR3 consists of 15 residues. The chain's CDR3 is CASSQVGGRAYEQYF. CDR3 DNA sequence: TGTGCCAGCAGCCAAGTTGGGGGGAGGGCCTACGAGCAGTACTTC.

This chain links TRBV3-1 (or the pseudogene TRBV3-2) with TRBJ1-4, with 8 nucleotides matching TRBD1. The CDR3 totals 13 residues. Germline V CDR1 and CDR2: LGHDT, YNNKEL (reference sequence). Unmatched junction bases numbered 5, after V lost 6 bases and J lost 8 bases. The CDR3 DNA is TGTGCCAGCAGTGACAGGGGAGAGGAAAAACTGTTTTTT. It translates to CASSDRGEEKLFF.

The table lists this clone with a few counts. The V and J genes are TRBV6-2 or TRBV6-3 and TRBJ2-1; 7 bases fit TRBD1. The CDR3 length is 16 residues. J gave up 6 bases and V 0 bases, and 8 bases lay outside the gene matches. Germline V gives CDR1 MNHEY, CDR2 SVGEGT. CDR3 nucleotide sequence: TGTGCCAGCAGTTACTCCGACAGGGAAAGAAGCAATGAGCAGTTCTTC. Its protein product is CASSYSDRERSNEQFF.

The chain carries TRBV6-1 and TRBJ2-7, with 11 nucleotides matching TRBD2. The germline V gene encodes CDR1 MNHNS and CDR2 SASEGT. The length of the CDR3 is 17 residues. V shed 2 bases and J 3 bases; nucleotides not matched to a gene: 9. The CDR3 here is CASSERTSGFFIYEQYF. CDR3 DNA sequence: TGTGCCAGCAGTGAAAGGACTAGCGGGTTTTTTATCTACGAGCAGTACTTC.

V gene TRBV27 combines with J gene TRBJ1-5, with 8 bases aligning to TRBD1. CDR1 and CDR2 from the germline V gene are MNHEY and SMNVEV (reference sequence). This CDR3 spans 17 amino acids. The trim removed 3 bases at V and 5 bases at J, leaving 12 bases unmatched. This chain's CDR3 is CASSLKGSGGVHQPQHF. The DNA of the CDR3 is TGTGCCAGCAGTTTGAAGGGCTCAGGGGGCGTTCATCAGCCCCAGCATTTT.

The chain couples TRBV6-6 to TRBJ1-5; D gene ambiguous. CDR1 is MNHNY and CDR2 is SVGAGI in the germline V gene (reference sequence). The CDR3 covers 14 residues. The V and J ends lost 2 bases and 7 bases respectively, with 12 bases between them. Here the CDR3 DNA reads TGTGCCAGCAGTTACGACGGGGTAGGACAGCCCCAGCATTTT. Its protein product is CASSYDGVGQPQHF.

CDR3 nucleotides: TGTGCCAGCAGTTTAGAACAGAGCTACGAGCAGTACTTC. It yields the protein CASSLEQSYEQYF. The V and J genes are TRBV12-3 or TRBV12-4 and TRBJ2-7; no clear D gene. Trimming left V 1 base short and J 3 bases short, with 7 bases between. The CDR3 runs to 13 residues.

The chain links TRBV25-1 to TRBJ1-2, with D perhaps matching TRBD1 (6 bases). The CDR3 runs 12 residues. CDR1 MGHDK and CDR2 SYGVNS come from the germline V gene. V lost 6 bases, J lost 8 bases, and 13 bases lay in between. CDR3 sequence: CASRGGGKGYTF. The DNA of the CDR3 is TGTGCCAGCAGGGGAGGGGGAAAGGGCTACACCTTC.

The chain couples TRBV2 to TRBJ1-5, with TRBD1 identical over 7 bases. The CDR3 runs 18 residues. Germline CDR1 and CDR2: SNHLY and FYNNEI. Trimming removed 0 bases from V and 1 base from J; junction bases left unmatched: 9. CDR3 nucleotides: TGTGCCAGCAGTGAAGCGGAGATAAGACAGGGAAGCAATCAGCCCCAGCATTTT. Its protein product is CASSEAEIRQGSNQPQHF.

The chain recombines TRBV7-6 with TRBJ2-1; 12 bases agree with TRBD2. Losses at the gene ends were 5 bases for V and 13 bases for J; bases not matched to a gene: 15. In germline, CDR1 is SGHVS, CDR2 FNYEAQ. The CDR3 contains 16 residues. The CDR3 DNA sequence: TGTGCCAGCAGCCCCAGGACTAGCGGGATTACAATGAGACAGTTCTTC. Amino acid sequence: CASSPRTSGITMRQFF.

V and J are TRBV5-1 and TRBJ1-1; D is ambiguous. V lost 6 bases, J lost 5 bases, and 14 bases lay in between. The CDR3 is 13 amino acids. Germline CDR1 is SGHRS and CDR2 is YFSETQ. The CDR3 DNA sequence: TGCGCCAGCACCGTTCAAGGAGGTACTGAAGCTTTCTTT. Translated, it gives CASTVQGGTEAFF.

The chain is built from TRBV9 and TRBJ2-7; 7 nucleotides agree with TRBD2. Unmatched junction bases numbered 11, after V lost 5 bases and J lost 0 bases. Per germline, CDR1 SGDLS and CDR2 YYNGEE. The CDR3 runs to 16 residues. The DNA of the CDR3 is TGTGCCAGCAGGGAAAAGCGGGGCCCGAGCTCCTACGAGCAGTACTTC. As protein: CASREKRGPSSYEQYF.

The CDR3 spells CASFFNPGFGYTF. In DNA, the CDR3 is TGTGCCTCGTTCTTCAATCCGGGGTTCGGCTACACCTTC. The chain has TRBV30 and TRBJ1-2, with no clear D. The CDR3 is made up of 13 amino acids. The V end lost 7 bases, the J end lost 8 bases, and 20 bases lay between the germline ends. Germline lookup yields CDR1 GTSNPN and CDR2 SVGIG (reference sequence).

The genes are TRBV29-1 and TRBJ2-1; 10 bases line up with TRBD2. Germline V gives CDR1 SQVTM, CDR2 ANQGSEA. The CDR3 sequence is 12 residues long. The V gene end was trimmed by 0 bases and the J gene end by 14 bases; junction bases not matched to a gene: 4. The CDR3, as DNA: TGCAGCGTTGAAGATCCAGCGGGAGGGGAGTTCTTC. This encodes CSVEDPAGGEFF.

The CDR3, as DNA: TGTGCCAGCAGTGCCCGACAGGGTCCTCCCCCCTACGAGCAGTACTTC. Translated, it gives CASSARQGPPPYEQYF. This rearrangement joins TRBV6-1 to TRBJ2-7, with 7 bases that match TRBD1. The CDR3 is 16 residues long. V gave up 4 bases and J gave up 2 bases; unmatched junction bases: 11. CDR1 and CDR2 from the germline V gene are MNHNS and SASEGT.

Worth noting for this clone: The same CDR3 also results from other DNA sequences found in this sample. The gene calls are TRBV5-1 and TRBJ1-1; possible D gene TRBD1, 5 bases. Germline values: CDR1 SGHRS, CDR2 YFSETQ. The CDR3 is 14 residues long. Deletions cut 0 bases from V and 1 base from J, with 7 bases between. The DNA for the CDR3 is TGCGCCAGCAGCTTGGCCGGGGGGAACACTGAAGCTTTCTTT. As protein: CASSLAGGNTEAFF.

This clone was seen a few times. The gene calls are TRBV5-4 and TRBJ1-1, with TRBD1 matching over 8 bases. Germline CDR1 and CDR2: SGHNT and YYREEE (reference sequence). Trimming cost V 4 bases and J 3 bases; bases outside gene matches: 11. This CDR3 is 16 amino acids long. The CDR3 loop is CASSALQGARDTEAFF. The CDR3 DNA sequence: TGTGCCAGCAGCGCCCTCCAGGGGGCTCGGGACACTGAAGCTTTCTTT. The complete variable domain, with remaining parts taken from reference TRBV5-4 and TRBJ1-1, reads ETGVTQSPTHLIKTRGQQVTLRCSSQSGHNTVSWYQQALGQGPQFIFQYYREEENGRGNFPPRFSGLQFPNYSSELNVNALELDDSALYLCASSALQGARDTEAFFGQGTRLTVV.

The rearrangement links TRBV9 to TRBJ1-3, with 8 bases matching TRBD1. This CDR3 comprises 17 residues. CDR1 is SGDLS and CDR2 is YYNGEE in the germline V gene. V was pared by 2 bases and J by 3 bases, with 10 bases of the junction left unmatched. The CDR3 nucleotides read TGTGCCAGCAGCGTGGTTCCTCAGGGGGCAATTGGAAACACCATATATTTT. Translating gives CASSVVPQGAIGNTIYF.

The V call is TRBV7-9, the J call TRBJ1-2; 9 positions agree with TRBD1. V lost 1 base, J lost 8 bases, and 5 bases stayed unmatched. The CDR3 spans 14 residues. CDR1 SEHNR and CDR2 FQNEAQ come from the germline V gene (reference sequence). CDR3 region: CASSLGQGVGGYTF. CDR3 DNA: TGTGCCAGCAGCTTAGGACAGGGGGTCGGCGGCTACACCTTC.

V is TRBV7-2 and J is TRBJ1-1; 7 nucleotides match TRBD1. There are 14 residues in the CDR3. The ends lost 8 bases at V and 1 base at J; junction bases unmatched: 7. Germline-derived CDR1 and CDR2 are SGHTA and FQGNSA. CDR3 amino acids: CASGWQGGNTEAFF. The CDR3, as DNA: TGTGCCAGCGGCTGGCAGGGGGGGAACACTGAAGCTTTCTTT. Filled out from reference TRBV7-2 and TRBJ1-1, the complete variable domain reads GAGVSQSPSNKVTEKGKDVELRCDPISGHTALYWYRQSLGQGLEFLIYFQGNSAPDKSGLPSDRFSAERTGGSVSTLTIQRTQQEDSAVYLCASGWQGGNTEAFFGQGTRLTVV.

The chain carries TRBV3-1 (or the pseudogene TRBV3-2) and TRBJ2-1; D gene unclear. The V gene's germline CDR1 is LGHDT and CDR2 YNNKEL (reference sequence). V lost 4 bases and J 0 bases, leaving 22 bases between the germline ends. The CDR3 consists of 19 residues. CDR3 residues: CASSPTKARFLSSYNEQFF. In DNA form, the CDR3 reads TGTGCCAGCAGCCCCACCAAAGCTAGATTTTTAAGCTCCTACAATGAGCAGTTCTTC.